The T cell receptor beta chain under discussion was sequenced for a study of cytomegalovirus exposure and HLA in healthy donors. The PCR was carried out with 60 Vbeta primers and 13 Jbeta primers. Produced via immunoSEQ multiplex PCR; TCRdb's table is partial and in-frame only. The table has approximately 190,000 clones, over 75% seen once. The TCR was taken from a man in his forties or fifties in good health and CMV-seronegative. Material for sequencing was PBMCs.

The DNA for the CDR3 is TGCGCCAGCAGCCCAGGACAGGGGATGGCTGAAGCTTTCTTT. Encoded protein: CASSPGQGMAEAFF. V gene TRBV4-3 combines with J gene TRBJ1-1; 9 positions match TRBD1. Trimming at V came to 4 bases and at J to 6 bases, leaving 6 bases not matched to a gene. Germline values: CDR1 LGHNA, CDR2 YSLEER. This CDR3 contains 14 residues.